Below are 15 T cell receptor beta chains sequenced from a single sample in a study of PD-L1 blockade in urothelial cancer. Time point defined: pretreatment peripheral blood. Clones were sequenced by immunoSEQ multiplex PCR, and TCRdb holds only the in-frame ones, with some missing. The sample includes 48,000 or so clones, around nine tenths of them seen just once. The source material was PBMCs, sampled around atezolizumab (anti-PD-L1) treatment. The receptors were gathered from a woman in her sixties or seventies with urothelial cancer.

The J gene is TRBJ2-7, the V gene TRBV7-2, with 9 nucleotides matching TRBD1. The germline V gene has CDR1 SGHTA and CDR2 FQGNSA. With 5 bases clipped from V and 5 bases from J, the junction kept 7 bases outside the gene matches. The CDR3 spans 14 residues. The CDR3: CASSPGQGSNEQYF. DNA of the CDR3: TGTGCCAGCAGCCCCGGACAGGGGTCCAACGAGCAGTACTTC.

This clone was recorded only once. The chain links TRBV28 to TRBJ2-7; D possibly corresponds to TRBD2 (5 bases). Trimming pared 7 bases from V and 0 bases from J, leaving 7 bases between. The germline V gene has CDR1 MDHEN and CDR2 SYDVKM. There are 12 residues in the CDR3. The CDR3 loop reads CASTGYSYEQYF. CDR3 sequence (DNA): TGTGCCAGCACGGGGTACTCCTACGAGCAGTACTTC.

The chain has TRBV15 and TRBJ1-1; 7 bases fit TRBD1. This CDR3 is built from 17 residues. Germline values: CDR1 LNHNV, CDR2 YYDKDF (reference sequence). The ends lost 1 base at V and 7 bases at J; junction bases unmatched: 15. CDR3 region: CATSRALPGPRGDEAFF. CDR3 nucleotide sequence: TGTGCCACCAGCAGAGCCCTCCCGGGCCCCAGGGGGGATGAAGCTTTCTTT.

This chain links TRBV6-5 with TRBJ1-6; possibly TRBD1 for D (5 bases). The CDR3 has 13 residues. Germline lookup yields CDR1 MNHEY and CDR2 SVGAGI. The germline V and J ends were trimmed by 2 bases and 11 bases, with 10 bases remaining between them. The CDR3 DNA reads TGTGCCAGCAGTTACGACGGGGGTACACCCCTCCACTTT. Encoded protein: CASSYDGGTPLHF.

The chain combines TRBV4-2 with TRBJ1-1; 10 nucleotides align to TRBD1. The CDR3 consists of 13 residues. V lost 4 bases and J lost 8; bases outside the gene matches: 4. Germline V gives CDR1 LGHNA, CDR2 YNFKEQ. The CDR3 DNA is TGTGCCAGCAGCCGCGAGGGACAGGGGGAAGCTTTCTTT. Its translation is CASSREGQGEAFF.

The chain is built from TRBV7-3 and TRBJ1-1; 8 nucleotides agree with TRBD1. Germline CDR1 SGHTA, CDR2 FQGTGA. The CDR3 spans 15 residues. V was clipped by 5 bases and J by 6 bases; unmatched bases: 11. The CDR3 DNA is TGTGCCAGCAGCCGTACTTACTACAGGGGGTCTGAAGCTTTCTTT. This translates into CASSRTYYRGSEAFF.

This clone was seen more than once but under ten times. The chain recombines TRBV6-1 with TRBJ1-5, with 8 bases identical to TRBD1. This CDR3 is built from 15 residues. Unmatched junction bases numbered 8, after V lost 6 bases and J lost 4 bases. CDR1 and CDR2 (germline): MNHNS, SASEGT. The CDR3 sequence: CASRLTGVGNQPQHF. The CDR3 DNA reads as TGTGCCAGCAGGTTGACAGGGGTGGGGAATCAGCCCCAGCATTTT.

This clone appeared once. The germline gene is not matched at one end of the junction; a read error may be the cause. The chain uses TRBV28 and TRBJ2-7; the D gene is possibly TRBD1 (5 bases). This CDR3 contains 12 residues. CDR1 and CDR2 from the germline V gene are MDHEN and SYDVKM. The CDR3 region has the DNA TGCGCCTGTCGGACAAGCTCCTACGAGCAGTACTTC. Translated: CACRTSSYEQYF.

The genes are TRBV2 and TRBJ1-2; D uncertain. CDR1 is SNHLY and CDR2 is FYNNEI in the germline V gene. This CDR3 spans 13 amino acids. V was shortened by 3 bases and J by 3 bases, with 8 bases between the two germline ends. The CDR3 spells CASSDSIHYGYTF. The CDR3, as DNA: TGTGCCAGCAGTGACAGTATTCACTATGGCTACACCTTC.

The gene calls are TRBV27 and TRBJ2-5; possible D gene TRBD1, 5 bases. V was clipped by 2 bases and J by 5 bases, with 9 bases between them. Germline CDR1 MNHEY, CDR2 SMNVEV (reference sequence). The length of the CDR3 is 13 residues. In DNA, the CDR3 is TGTGCCAGCAGTTTAAGGGGTGGGGAGACCCAGTACTTC. It yields the protein CASSLRGGETQYF.

The J gene is TRBJ2-7, the V gene TRBV15, with D unclear. V was clipped by 3 bases and J by 7 bases, with 13 bases between them. Per germline, CDR1 LNHNV and CDR2 YYDKDF (reference sequence). This CDR3 comprises 13 residues. The CDR3 is CATSRGLGGEQYF. The CDR3 bases are TGTGCCACCAGCAGGGGCCTCGGTGGGGAGCAGTACTTC.

This chain uses TRBV6-6 with TRBJ2-1; 8 bases fit TRBD2. The CDR3 has 16 residues. The junction had 2 bases not matched to a gene; V was cut back by 0 bases and J by 1 base. The germline gives CDR1 MNHNY, CDR2 SVGAGI (reference sequence). The CDR3 DNA is TGTGCCAGCAGTTACTCGAGCGGGAGATCCTACAATGAGCAGTTCTTC. This encodes CASSYSSGRSYNEQFF.

The V and J genes are TRBV18 and TRBJ1-1; 7 nucleotides align to TRBD1. Germline trimming cut 0 bases from V and 8 bases from J; bases unmatched to any gene: 6. Per the germline V gene, CDR1 is KGHSH and CDR2 is LQKENI. This CDR3 contains 14 residues. The CDR3 coding sequence is TGTGCCAGCTCACCACCAGGACAGGTCCGAGAAGCTTTCTTT. It codes for CASSPPGQVREAFF.

The J gene is TRBJ2-7, the V gene TRBV5-4, with TRBD2 identical over 14 bases. CDR1 SGHNT and CDR2 YYREEE come from the germline V gene (reference sequence). The CDR3 length is 17 residues. Trimming removed 0 bases from V and 3 bases from J; junction bases left unmatched: 5. CDR3 nucleotides: TGTGCCAGCAGCTTGGCACGGACTAGCGGGGGGTACTACGAGCAGTACTTC. Residues: CASSLARTSGGYYEQYF.

The genes are TRBV19 and TRBJ1-1, with D uncertain. Germline lookup yields CDR1 LNHDA and CDR2 SQIVND (reference sequence). The V and J ends lost 2 bases and 10 bases respectively, with 17 bases between them. The CDR3 is 14 residues long. DNA for the CDR3: TGTGCCAGTAGTATATTCGACGGGAGACGAGGAGCTTTCTTT. This translates into CASSIFDGRRGAFF.